One sample yielded the 6 T cell receptor beta chains listed below, sequenced in a study of brain T cells in children with intractable seizures (dated by TCRdb to about 2021). The library came from the immunoSEQ multiplex PCR assay. What TCRdb holds here is the immuneACCESS table cut down to in-frame rearrangements. Part of the clones is not present; checked against another copy, under half of the missing clones reflect an unresolved V gene, and the others are unexplained. This sample has about 2,500 clones in its table, and roughly 80% of those were observed once. Clones ranked in the top ten supply roughly a tenth of the sample. The time point label for this specimen denotes: resected brain tissue, or blood drawn just prior to surgery. Surgery cases with the highest brain T cell transcript signatures were selected for TCR beta chain sequencing of brain tissue and, where available, blood. Sequenced here: resected brain tissue, sampled at surgery. These receptors originate from a boy under three years old with hemimegalencephaly and intractable seizures.

J is TRBJ1-2 and V is TRBV6-9, with D unclear. V was trimmed by 8 bases and J by 3 bases, leaving 10 bases between them. Germline V lookup: CDR1 MNHGY, CDR2 SVAAGI. The CDR3 sequence is 12 residues long. The CDR3 nucleotides are TGTGCCAGCGCAGGATGGGACTATGGCTACACCTTC. As protein: CASAGWDYGYTF.

V is TRBV5-6 and J is TRBJ2-1, with TRBD2 identical over 12 bases. Germline CDR1 SGHDT, CDR2 YYEEEE. Trimming cost V 4 bases and J 2 bases; bases outside gene matches: 4. This CDR3 spans 16 amino acids. CDR3 sequence reads: CASSTLAGGPYNEQFF. CDR3 DNA sequence: TGTGCCAGCAGCACCCTAGCGGGAGGGCCCTACAATGAGCAGTTCTTC.

This sequence joins TRBV27 and TRBJ2-1; D is undetermined. The length of the CDR3 is 16 residues. V lost 6 bases and J 0 bases, leaving 15 bases between the germline ends. Germline assignment: CDR1 MNHEY and CDR2 SMNVEV (reference sequence). CDR3 bases: TGTGCCAGCAGGCCGACTCCCAGGAGCTCCTACAATGAGCAGTTCTTC. This codes for CASRPTPRSSYNEQFF.

The CDR3 DNA reads TGTGCCAGCAGTGAAGGGACGGGTGGAAACACCATATATTTT. Translating gives CASSEGTGGNTIYF. V and J are TRBV6-1 and TRBJ1-3; no clear D. In germline, CDR1 is MNHNS, CDR2 SASEGT. The V gene lost 1 base and the J gene lost 3 bases, with 7 bases spanning the gap. The CDR3 is 14 amino acids.

The chain employs TRBV11-2 and TRBJ2-7; the match to TRBD2 covers 8 bases. Germline V gives CDR1 SGHAT, CDR2 FQNNGV. Trimming at V came to 7 bases and at J to 5 bases, leaving 13 bases not matched to a gene. This CDR3 has 15 residues. CDR3 loop: CASNPGGLASHEQYF. The CDR3 DNA reads TGTGCCAGCAACCCGGGGGGGCTAGCGAGCCACGAGCAGTACTTC.

This chain joins TRBV19 and TRBJ2-3; D call uncertain. The germline gives CDR1 LNHDA, CDR2 SQIVND (reference sequence). The length of the CDR3 is 13 residues. V gave up 1 base and J gave up 1 base, with 3 bases separating them. The CDR3 DNA sequence: TGTGCCAGTAGTATAGCGGGCACAGATACGCAGTATTTT. This translates into CASSIAGTDTQYF.